This record concerns one T cell receptor (beta chain) sequence. Antigen specificity is unknown. Clones were read by immunoSEQ multiplex PCR, and TCRdb kept only the in-frame ones, dropping some. Of around 92,000 clones listed, 84% are singletons. These data are taken from a study of OX40 agonist ivuxolimab in advanced cancers. Study-level information: With ivuxolimab, an agonistic anti-OX40 (CD134) antibody, patients were treated.

General study findings and limits: Partial responders at 0.1-3.0 mg/kg showed near-lowest clonal expansion.

This TCR derives from an adult with an advanced solid tumor such as melanoma, head and neck, liver or kidney cancer. Sample: CD4+ or CD8+ T cells sorted from blood, taken in a trial of the OX40 agonist ivuxolimab.

The CDR3 DNA reads as TGTGCCAGCAGCCGCGCAGCCTGGCAGTCAAGCACAGATACGCAGTATTTT. Translating it yields CASSRAAWQSSTDTQYF. V is TRBV13 and J is TRBJ2-3; D is ambiguous. CDR1 and CDR2 (germline): PRHDT, FYEKMQ (reference sequence). This CDR3 is 17 amino acids long. Trimming took off 5 bases at V and 0 bases at J, with 18 bases between the two ends.